This entry lists 6 T cell receptor beta chains sequenced from one sample in a study of Graves' ophthalmopathy and Graves' hyperthyroidism. Scientists amplified the TCR beta CDR3 regions from RNA transcripts. The first round was an RT-PCR with HTBI primers, and the second round was a multiplex PCR. MiXCR, applied by TCRdb to the multiplex PCR reads, yields one record per CDR3 protein. The data show roughly 400,000 distinct CDR3 sequences, approximately 15% seen once. Source material: peripheral blood. These TCRs come from a woman between 18 and 29 years old with stable Graves' hyperthyroidism.

This clonotype came up a few times. The chain links TRBV15 to TRBJ2-2, with D hard to call. The V gene lost 1 base and the J gene lost 9 bases, with 9 bases spanning the gap. The CDR3 is 13 amino acids. Germline CDR1 is LNHNV and CDR2 is YYDKDF (reference sequence). The CDR3 nucleotides read TGTGCCACCAGCAGAGTTCCCCCGAGGGAGCTGTTTTTT. Amino acid sequence: CATSRVPPRELFF.

Ten or more counts support this clonotype. The chain joins TRBV9 to TRBJ1-1; D is possibly TRBD1 (5 bases). Trimming shortened V by 4 bases and J by 1 base, and 8 bases separated the two germline ends. The CDR3 contains 13 residues. Germline V gene sequence: CDR1 SGDLS, CDR2 YYNGEE. CDR3 sequence reads: CASSPGANTEAFF. The CDR3 region has the DNA TGTGCCAGCAGCCCCGGGGCGAACACTGAAGCTTTCTTT.

The gene calls are TRBV4-1 and TRBJ2-4; unclear D gene. This CDR3 region has 17 residues. Trimming cost V 0 bases and J 3 bases, with 15 bases left between them. Germline V gene sequence: CDR1 MGHRA, CDR2 YSYEKL. The CDR3 is CASSQEIVGPGKNIQYF. For the CDR3, the DNA is TGCGCCAGCAGCCAAGAAATAGTGGGCCCCGGCAAAAACATTCAGTACTTC.

This clonotype has a count of ten or more. The gene calls are TRBV6-5 and TRBJ1-6, with D possibly matching TRBD1 (6 bases). The CDR3 is made up of 15 amino acids. Germline V gene lookup returns CDR1 MNHEY and CDR2 SVGAGI. With 7 bases removed from V and 6 bases from J, the gap between germline ends came to 16 bases. For the CDR3, the DNA is TGTGCCAGCAAACCCGGGACACCTTCTAATTCACCCCTCCACTTT. It translates to CASKPGTPSNSPLHF.

In its sample, this clonotype was seen many times. The V gene is TRBV20-1, the J gene TRBJ1-2; 8 bases line up with TRBD1. Per the germline V gene, CDR1 is DFQATT and CDR2 is SNEGSKA (reference sequence). The length of the CDR3 is 11 residues. V lost 6 bases to trimming and J lost 9 bases; unmatched junction nucleotides: 6. CDR3 nucleotides: TGCAGTGCCCCAGGGGGCACGAGCTACACCTTC. Protein sequence: CSAPGGTSYTF.

This clonotype has just a few counts. The chain combines TRBV3-1 with TRBJ1-2; unclear D gene. The V gene's germline CDR1 is LGHDT and CDR2 YNNKEL (reference sequence). This CDR3 contains 14 residues. The V and J ends lost 2 bases and 5 bases respectively, with 12 bases between them. The CDR3 protein is CASSQSDLSYGYTF. The CDR3 DNA reads TGTGCCAGCAGCCAATCGGACCTATCTTATGGCTACACCTTC.